Listed below are T cell receptor beta chains from one sample, sequenced in a study of OX40 agonist ivuxolimab in advanced cancers. The data were produced by immunoSEQ multiplex PCR, yet TCRdb's version contains in-frame clones alone and is incomplete. This table holds 100,000 or so clones, 70% to 85% found once. The input for sequencing was CD4+ or CD8+ T cells sorted from blood, taken in a trial of the OX40 agonist ivuxolimab. The receptors were sampled from an adult with an advanced solid tumor such as melanoma, head and neck, liver or kidney cancer. Both conserved end residues are part of each CDR3. D genes are given only for firm matches. Clone size, where shown, is once, few, many, or a class for clones that have expanded.

v_call: TRBV10-3
j_call: TRBJ2-5
d_call: TRBD2
clone_size: NA
cdr3_nt: TGTGCCATCAGTGTTAGCGGGAGCGGCGAGACCCAGTACTTC
cdr3_aa: CAISVSGSGETQYF

v_call: TRBV9
j_call: TRBJ2-7
d_call: TRBD1
clone_size: NA
cdr3_nt: TGTGCCAGCAGCGTAGGGATCGACAGGGAGACCGAGCAGTACTTC
cdr3_aa: CASSVGIDRETEQYF

v_call: TRBV9
j_call: TRBJ2-2
d_call: TRBD2
clone_size: NA
cdr3_nt: TGTGCCAGCAGCGTAGGACTAGCGGCAGCCACCGGGGAGCTGTTTTTT
cdr3_aa: CASSVGLAAATGELFF

v_call: TRBV6-5
j_call: TRBJ2-7
d_call: NA
clone_size: NA
cdr3_nt: TGTGCCAGCAGTTACAGGAAGGACGGTTCCTACGAGCAGTACTTC
cdr3_aa: CASSYRKDGSYEQYF

v_call: TRBV30
j_call: TRBJ1-1
d_call: NA
clone_size: NA
cdr3_nt: TGTGCCTGGAGCGGGACTTTGGTGGGGACTGAAGCTTTCTTT
cdr3_aa: CAWSGTLVGTEAFF

v_call: TRBV6-1
j_call: TRBJ2-7
d_call: NA
clone_size: NA
cdr3_nt: TGTGCCACCCGGACAGAGGGTACCTACGAGCAGTACTTC
cdr3_aa: CATRTEGTYEQYF

v_call: TRBV6-6
j_call: TRBJ2-5
d_call: NA
clone_size: NA
cdr3_nt: TGTGCCAGCAGTCCAAGAATTCAGGGAGAGACCCAGTACTTC
cdr3_aa: CASSPRIQGETQYF

v_call: TRBV2
j_call: TRBJ2-1
d_call: NA
clone_size: few
cdr3_nt: TGTGCCAGCAGTGAAAGGGAAGGGGCTAGCAAGTTCTTC
cdr3_aa: CASSEREGASKFF

v_call: TRBV2
j_call: TRBJ2-3
d_call: TRBD2
clone_size: NA
cdr3_nt: TGTGCCAGCAGTGAACAGCGGGGGCGCACAGATACGCAGTATTTT
cdr3_aa: CASSEQRGRTDTQYF

v_call: TRBV6-9
j_call: TRBJ1-1
d_call: NA
clone_size: NA
cdr3_nt: TGTGCCAGCAGTTCGAGAGATTACACTGAAGCTTTCTTT
cdr3_aa: CASSSRDYTEAFF

v_call: TRBV6-6
j_call: TRBJ2-7
d_call: NA
clone_size: NA
cdr3_nt: TGTGCCAGCAGAGAGGTCTCCCGGGCCTACGAGCAGTACTTC
cdr3_aa: CASREVSRAYEQYF

v_call: TRBV18
j_call: TRBJ2-3
d_call: TRBD2
clone_size: NA
cdr3_nt: TGTGCCAGCTCGTCGACAGGGGGACGACTAGCGGGAGTTGGTCCAGATACGCAGTATTTT
cdr3_aa: CASSSTGGRLAGVGPDTQYF

v_call: TRBV30
j_call: TRBJ1-4
d_call: TRBD1
clone_size: NA
cdr3_nt: TGTGCCTGGAGTCGCAGGGGGCGACTTGAAAAACTGTTTTTT
cdr3_aa: CAWSRRGRLEKLFF

v_call: TRBV6-5
j_call: TRBJ2-7
d_call: TRBD1
clone_size: NA
cdr3_nt: TGTGCCAGCAAGGTGGGGACAGGGGGTTACGAGCAGTACTTC
cdr3_aa: CASKVGTGGYEQYF

v_call: TRBV27
j_call: TRBJ2-7
d_call: TRBD2
clone_size: NA
cdr3_nt: TGTGCCAGCAGGGCGGGGGGGATTAAATACGAGCAGTACTTC
cdr3_aa: CASRAGGIKYEQYF

v_call: TRBV6-1
j_call: TRBJ1-1
d_call: TRBD1
clone_size: NA
cdr3_nt: TGTGCCAGCAGCAATACCGGGACAGGAACGTTGAAGGCTTTCTTT
cdr3_aa: CASSNTGTGTLKAFF

v_call: TRBV2
j_call: TRBJ2-7
d_call: NA
clone_size: once
cdr3_nt: TGTGCCAGCAGTGAACCCACATGGTACGAGCAGTACTTC
cdr3_aa: CASSEPTWYEQYF

v_call: TRBV27
j_call: TRBJ2-7
d_call: NA
clone_size: NA
cdr3_nt: TGTGCCAGCAGTCCTGTGGGAAGCTCCTACGAGCAGTACTTC
cdr3_aa: CASSPVGSSYEQYF

v_call: TRBV2
j_call: TRBJ2-3
d_call: TRBD2
clone_size: NA
cdr3_nt: TGTGCCAGCAGTGCCCGGGAGGTCACAGATACGCAGTATTTT
cdr3_aa: CASSAREVTDTQYF

v_call: TRBV12-5
j_call: TRBJ2-3
d_call: NA
clone_size: NA
cdr3_nt: TGTGCTAGTGCCCCGCCGGGCACAGATACGCAGTATTTT
cdr3_aa: CASAPPGTDTQYF